The subject of this entry is one T cell receptor beta chain. Its specificity is unknown. This specimen belongs to a study of identical twins. General study points: Among out-of-frame alpha sequences shared by twins, low generation probability occurred in excess. Out-of-frame beta sequences exhibited a weaker degree of excess twin sharing.

A universal primer site came from template switching; cDNA carried unique molecular identifiers. TCRdb itself ran the 5' RACE reads through MiXCR, one entry per CDR3 protein. The data contain some 1,700,000 distinct CDR3 sequences, about 30% of them singletons. V lost 4 bases to trimming and J lost 5 bases, with 7 bases between them. Germline V gives CDR1 SGDLS, CDR2 YYNGEE. The CDR3 has 12 amino acids. Every sampled donor was Caucasian and healthy. This sequence originates from a newborn girl in good health. Sequenced input: cord blood. The rearrangement links TRBV9 to TRBJ2-1; D gene uncertain. Here the CDR3 reads CASSPTHNEQFF. CDR3 nucleotide sequence: TGTGCCAGCAGCCCGACGCACAATGAGCAGTTCTTC.